This T cell receptor beta chain comes out of a study of shared clonotypes between healthy human individuals. The V gene's germline CDR1 is SEHNR and CDR2 FQNEAQ (reference sequence). Deletions cut 5 bases from V and 5 bases from J, with 13 bases between. CDR3 length: 14 amino acids. Sequenced by immunoSEQ multiplex PCR; TCRdb stores in-frame clones only, minus some. The sample lists roughly 2,500,000 clones, over 85% occurring once. Sequenced material: naive CD4+ T cells from PBMCs. Specified subset: CD45RA+ positively selected. The clonotype originates from a man between 18 and 29 years old in good health. Some clones in this sample may be carry-over from other donors' samples. V is TRBV7-9 and J is TRBJ1-5; tentative D call: TRBD1 (5 bases). The CDR3 reads CASSPQTGDQPQHF. CDR3 nucleotide sequence: TGTGCCAGCAGCCCACAAACGGGGGATCAGCCCCAGCATTTT.